The 21 T cell receptor beta chains below were found in one sample sequenced in a study of identical twins. TCRdb re-called the 5' RACE reads with MiXCR, one entry per CDR3 protein. This table holds hundreds of thousands of distinct CDR3 sequences, roughly 8.6% found once. These data were also reused for a study on yellow fever vaccine responses in identical twins.

The sample comprised memory (CD45RO+) T cells sorted from blood. Receptor source: a woman younger than 30 in good health.

This clonotype has a count of ten or more. The chain has TRBV5-1 and TRBJ2-3; 7 positions agree with TRBD2. CDR3 length equals 14 residues. Losses at the gene ends were 6 bases for V and 4 bases for J; bases not matched to a gene: 8. CDR1 is SGHRS and CDR2 is YFSETQ in the germline V gene. This CDR3 is CASMGGAGPDTQYF. CDR3 bases: TGCGCCAGCATGGGGGGAGCGGGACCAGATACGCAGTATTTT. The full variable domain, rest sourced from reference TRBV5-1 and TRBJ2-3, is KAGVTQTPRYLIKTRGQQVTLSCSPISGHRSVSWYQQTPGQGLQFLFEYFSETQRNKGNFPGRFSGRQFSNSRSEMNVSTLELGDSALYLCASMGGAGPDTQYFGPGTRLTVL.

This chain joins TRBV4-1 and TRBJ2-5; D ambiguous. The CDR3 is 13 amino acids. V was pared by 2 bases and J by 1 base, with 5 bases between. Germline V gene sequence: CDR1 MGHRA, CDR2 YSYEKL. The chain's CDR3 is CASSQLSQETQYF. CDR3 bases: TGCGCCAGCAGCCAACTTAGCCAAGAGACCCAGTACTTC.

This clonotype was detected ten times or more. V and J are TRBV12-3 or TRBV12-4 and TRBJ2-7; the match to TRBD2 covers 9 bases. J gave up 0 bases and V 7 bases, and 4 bases lay outside the gene matches. The CDR3 totals 14 residues. Here the CDR3 reads CASMAGGTSYEQYF. CDR3 sequence (DNA): TGTGCCAGCATGGCGGGAGGGACCTCCTACGAGCAGTACTTC.

The V gene is TRBV12-5, the J gene TRBJ1-4, with TRBD1 as a possible D gene (5 bases). CDR1 is LGHNT and CDR2 is FRNRAP in the germline V gene. Trimming took 6 bases from V and 8 from J, leaving 19 bases between them. This CDR3 region has 15 residues. DNA for the CDR3: TGTGCTAGTGGCCTACAAGGGGATGGGGGGGAAAAACTGTTTTTT. Translation: CASGLQGDGGEKLFF.

The sample holds many counts of this clonotype. This sequence joins TRBV20-1 and TRBJ2-2, with 7 bases that match TRBD1. The CDR3 covers 14 residues. V was clipped by 3 bases and J by 0 bases; unmatched bases: 1. The germline CDR1 and CDR2 sequences are DFQATT and SNEGSKA (reference sequence). CDR3 in DNA: TGCAGTGCTAGTGGGACAGCGAACACCGGGGAGCTGTTTTTT. Protein product: CSASGTANTGELFF.

Of note for this clonotype: An end of the junction differs from the germline gene, which may be a read error. The chain couples TRBV20-1 to TRBJ2-3; D could derive from TRBD1 or TRBD2 (6 bases each). The CDR3 sequence is 15 residues long. Germline V lookup: CDR1 DFQATT, CDR2 SNEGSKA (reference sequence). CDR3 coding DNA: TGCTGTGCTAGAGATGGGCGGGACATCACAGATACGCAGTATTTT. Residues: CCARDGRDITDTQYF.

At least ten counts were recorded for this clonotype. The chain combines TRBV12-3 or TRBV12-4 with TRBJ1-5; 9 nucleotides align to TRBD1. The CDR3 contains 16 residues. V lost 3 bases, J lost 2 bases, and 5 bases stayed unmatched. CDR3 DNA sequence: TGTGCCAGCAGTTTTAGACAGGGGGGTGGCAATCAGCCCCAGCATTTT. As protein: CASSFRQGGGNQPQHF.

The chain employs TRBV29-1 and TRBJ2-2, with 8 bases identical to TRBD2. The CDR3 is 16 residues long. The V gene end was trimmed by 7 bases and the J gene end by 6 bases; junction bases not matched to a gene: 16. Germline values: CDR1 SQVTM, CDR2 ANQGSEA. The CDR3 DNA reads as TGCAGCGGAAAGACTAGCGCATCAAAGGGGGCCGGGGAGCTGTTTTTT. Translating it yields CSGKTSASKGAGELFF.

This rearrangement joins TRBV18 to TRBJ2-1, with D perhaps being TRBD1 or TRBD2 (5 bases each). This CDR3 has 11 amino acids. Trimming cost V 2 bases and J 9 bases, with 5 bases left between them. Germline V gene sequence: CDR1 KGHSH, CDR2 LQKENI. The CDR3 coding sequence is TGTGCCAGCTCACCAGGGGGTGAGCAGTTCTTC. Amino acid sequence: CASSPGGEQFF.

This clonotype came up a few times. This chain joins TRBV6-1 and TRBJ2-3; tentative D call: TRBD2 (5 bases). CDR1 and CDR2 (germline): MNHNS, SASEGT. Trimming took off 7 bases at V and 0 bases at J, with 11 bases between the two ends. The CDR3 runs to 14 residues. The CDR3 region has the DNA TGTGCCAGCACTATAGGCGGGAGCACAGATACGCAGTATTTT. This codes for CASTIGGSTDTQYF.

This clonotype was counted only a few times. V is TRBV5-1 and J is TRBJ1-6; D is unclear. The CDR3 covers 16 residues. CDR1 is SGHRS, CDR2 YFSETQ, per germline. The V end lost 0 bases, the J end lost 3 bases, and 10 bases lay between the germline ends. The CDR3 region has the DNA TGCGCCAGCAGCTTGGAGCCTCGCCTCTATAATTCACCCCTCCACTTT. Protein sequence: CASSLEPRLYNSPLHF.

This clonotype turned up a few times. The chain uses TRBV20-1 and TRBJ1-3, with D unclear. V was pared by 6 bases and J by 2 bases, with 14 bases between. Germline V gene sequence: CDR1 DFQATT, CDR2 SNEGSKA (reference sequence). The CDR3 sequence is 14 residues long. The CDR3 DNA follows: TGCAGTGCGGCCCGAGGAGGTGCTGGAAACACCATATATTTT. Protein sequence: CSAARGGAGNTIYF.

This clonotype appeared many times. The chain carries TRBV20-1 and TRBJ2-2; TRBD2 matches 8 bases. The germline V gene encodes CDR1 DFQATT and CDR2 SNEGSKA (reference sequence). V lost 0 bases to trimming and J lost 3 bases; unmatched junction nucleotides: 6. This CDR3 is built from 16 residues. CDR3 bases: TGCAGTGCTAGAGATCTACGGGGGGGAGACACCGGGGAGCTGTTTTTT. It yields the protein CSARDLRGGDTGELFF.

The sample holds many counts of this clonotype. The chain carries TRBV5-1 and TRBJ2-1; D possibly uses TRBD1 or TRBD2 (5 bases each). The CDR3 totals 16 residues. V lost 0 bases and J lost 4, with 14 bases in between. Germline V gives CDR1 SGHRS, CDR2 YFSETQ. The CDR3 region is CASSLVPGTDYNEQFF. The DNA of the CDR3 is TGCGCCAGCAGCTTGGTCCCCGGGACCGATTACAATGAGCAGTTCTTC. The variable domain in full, with the rest retrieved from reference TRBV5-1 and TRBJ2-1, is KAGVTQTPRYLIKTRGQQVTLSCSPISGHRSVSWYQQTPGQGLQFLFEYFSETQRNKGNFPGRFSGRQFSNSRSEMNVSTLELGDSALYLCASSLVPGTDYNEQFFGPGTRLTVL.

The rearrangement joins TRBV5-1 to TRBJ2-5; 8 bases are shared with TRBD1. V shed 4 bases, J shed 13 bases, and the junction held 12 bases outside the gene matches. The CDR3 covers 13 residues. Germline-derived CDR1 and CDR2 are SGHRS and YFSETQ. The CDR3 DNA reads as TGCGCCAGCAGCACCACGACAGGGGCCGGGTGGTACTTC. Its protein is CASSTTTGAGWYF. The whole variable domain, filled in from reference TRBV5-1 and TRBJ2-5, reads KAGVTQTPRYLIKTRGQQVTLSCSPISGHRSVSWYQQTPGQGLQFLFEYFSETQRNKGNFPGRFSGRQFSNSRSEMNVSTLELGDSALYLCASSTTTGAGWYFGPGTRLLVL.

This sequence joins TRBV3-1 and TRBJ2-7; D may match TRBD1 or TRBD2 (5 bases each). The germline V and J ends were trimmed by 6 bases and 3 bases, with 18 bases remaining between them. The CDR3 length is 15 residues. Per the germline V gene, CDR1 is LGHDT and CDR2 is YNNKEL (reference sequence). DNA for the CDR3: TGTGCCAGCAGGCCCACGGGACCCAGCTGCTACGAGCAGTACGTC. This codes for CASRPTGPSCYEQYV.

In its sample, this clonotype was seen many times. The V call is TRBV4-1, the J call TRBJ2-1; 8 bases map to TRBD2. V trimming: 4 bases; J trimming: 2 bases; junction bases outside the gene matches: 4. The CDR3 has 15 residues. Germline V CDR1 and CDR2: MGHRA, YSYEKL. The CDR3: CASSLSGDPYNEQFF. The CDR3 DNA is TGCGCCAGCAGCCTTAGCGGGGACCCCTACAATGAGCAGTTCTTC.

The rearrangement links TRBV12-3 or TRBV12-4 to TRBJ2-1, with D tentatively TRBD2 (5 bases). V lost 6 bases and J lost 10, with 19 bases in between. CDR3 size: 14 residues. The CDR3 here is CASSLRGGVTEQFF. Here the CDR3 DNA reads TGTGCCAGCAGCCTACGGGGTGGGGTAACCGAGCAGTTCTTC.

This clonotype occurred many times. V and J are TRBV10-3 and TRBJ2-1; D not resolved. V was clipped by 0 bases and J by 7 bases, with 4 bases between them. CDR1 is ENHRY and CDR2 is SYGVKD in the germline V gene. There are 12 residues in the CDR3. The chain's CDR3 is CAISESSNEQFF. CDR3 DNA sequence: TGTGCCATCAGTGAGTCGTCAAATGAGCAGTTCTTC.

This clonotype was seen many times. V usage is TRBV7-9 and J usage is TRBJ1-1, with TRBD1 as a possible D gene (5 bases). This CDR3 is 14 amino acids long. With 1 base removed from V and 3 bases from J, the gap between germline ends came to 9 bases. CDR1 and CDR2 (germline): SEHNR, FQNEAQ (reference sequence). CDR3 coding DNA: TGTGCCAGCAGCTTAGAGGGGTTGGACACTGAAGCTTTCTTT. Translated: CASSLEGLDTEAFF. The whole variable domain, filled in from reference TRBV7-9 and TRBJ1-1, reads DTGVSQNPRHKITKRGQNVTFRCDPISEHNRLYWYRQTLGQGPEFLTYFQNEAQLEKSRLLSDRFSAERPKGSFSTLEIQRTEQGDSAMYLCASSLEGLDTEAFFGQGTRLTVV.

This clonotype was observed at least ten times. The genes are TRBV12-3 or TRBV12-4 and TRBJ1-1; 10 bases agree with TRBD1. With 7 bases clipped from V and 5 bases from J, the junction kept 7 bases outside the gene matches. This CDR3 contains 14 residues. The CDR3 is CASTLTGGKTEAFF. Here the CDR3 DNA reads TGTGCCAGCACCCTGACAGGGGGCAAGACTGAAGCTTTCTTT.